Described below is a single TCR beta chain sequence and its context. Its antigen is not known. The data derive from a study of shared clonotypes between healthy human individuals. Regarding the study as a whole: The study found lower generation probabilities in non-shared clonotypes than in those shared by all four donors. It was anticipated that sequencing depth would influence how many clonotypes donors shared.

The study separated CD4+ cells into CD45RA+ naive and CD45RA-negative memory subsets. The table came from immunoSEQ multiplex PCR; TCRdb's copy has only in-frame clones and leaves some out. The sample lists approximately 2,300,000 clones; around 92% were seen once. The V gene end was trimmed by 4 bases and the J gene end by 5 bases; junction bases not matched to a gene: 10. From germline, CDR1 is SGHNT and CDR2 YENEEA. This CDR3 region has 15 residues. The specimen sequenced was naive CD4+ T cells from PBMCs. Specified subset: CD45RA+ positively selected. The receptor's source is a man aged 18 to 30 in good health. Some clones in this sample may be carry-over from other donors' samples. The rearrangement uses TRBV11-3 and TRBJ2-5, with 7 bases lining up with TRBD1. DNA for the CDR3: TGTGCCAGCAGCTGGGGACAGTCCTCCAGTGAGACCCAGTACTTC. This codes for CASSWGQSSSETQYF.